The next 11 T cell receptor beta chains were all read from a single sample in a study. TCRdb reprocessed the RT-PCR reads via MiXCR and lists one record per CDR3 protein. The sample contains about 680,000 distinct CDR3 sequences, 13% to 15% of which appear only once. The sample taken for sequencing was memory CD4+ T cells from blood. Receptors were obtained from a female donor in good health, serving as a healthy control.

This sequence joins TRBV20-1 and TRBJ2-1; 7 nucleotides match TRBD2. The trim removed 4 bases at V and 2 bases at J, leaving 5 bases unmatched. This CDR3 spans 14 amino acids. Germline V CDR1 and CDR2: DFQATT, SNEGSKA (reference sequence). The CDR3 spells CSAKVGRTYNEQFF. CDR3 DNA sequence: TGCAGTGCTAAGGTCGGGAGGACCTACAATGAGCAGTTCTTC.

V usage is TRBV6-6 and J usage is TRBJ1-2; TRBD1 matches at 7 bases. The CDR3 has 14 amino acids. V lost 8 bases and J lost 5; bases outside the gene matches: 11. The germline V gene encodes CDR1 MNHNY and CDR2 SVGAGI (reference sequence). CDR3 coding DNA: TGTGCCAGCTCGGGACAGATCTTTGGATATGGCTACACCTTC. Residues: CASSGQIFGYGYTF.

The rearrangement joins TRBV28 to TRBJ1-3; TRBD1 matches 7 bases. The V gene end was trimmed by 3 bases and the J gene end by 4 bases; junction bases not matched to a gene: 3. The CDR3 spans 14 residues. Germline values: CDR1 MDHEN, CDR2 SYDVKM. The CDR3 protein is CASSFRGIGNTIYF. CDR3 sequence (DNA): TGTGCCAGCAGTTTCAGGGGGATCGGAAACACCATATATTTT.

The chain uses TRBV7-2 and TRBJ1-1, with D maybe TRBD1 (5 bases). This CDR3 contains 14 residues. V lost 3 bases to trimming and J lost 4 bases, with 12 bases between them. The germline gives CDR1 SGHTA, CDR2 FQGNSA. Here the CDR3 DNA reads TGTGCCAGCAGCTTTAGCGGGGCAGGCACTGAAGCTTTCTTT. Amino acids: CASSFSGAGTEAFF.

This clonotype was counted only a few times. This chain links TRBV20-1 with TRBJ1-1; perhaps TRBD1 as D (6 bases). The CDR3 has 15 amino acids. The V and J ends lost 3 bases and 4 bases respectively, with 18 bases between them. The germline V gene has CDR1 DFQATT and CDR2 SNEGSKA (reference sequence). Here the CDR3 reads CSASIGGRGGTEAFF. CDR3 bases: TGCAGTGCTAGTATCGGGGGGCGGGGTGGCACTGAAGCTTTCTTT.

The V and J genes are TRBV6-5 and TRBJ2-7; TRBD1 matches 8 bases. The ends lost 6 bases at V and 13 bases at J; junction bases unmatched: 8. This CDR3 is built from 11 residues. Germline CDR1 is MNHEY and CDR2 is SVGAGI. CDR3 coding DNA: TGTGCCAGCAGCTCAGGACAGGGATACTACTTC. It yields the protein CASSSGQGYYF.

This clonotype was seen many times. The rearrangement links TRBV20-1 to TRBJ1-2; D call uncertain. This CDR3 has 12 amino acids. Trimming took off 0 bases at V and 4 bases at J, with 6 bases between the two ends. Germline V lookup: CDR1 DFQATT, CDR2 SNEGSKA (reference sequence). As DNA, the CDR3 is TGCAGTGCTAGAGAAGGCGGCTATGGCTACACCTTC. It is translated as CSAREGGYGYTF.

This clonotype has a count of ten or more. As DNA, the CDR3 is TGCGCCAGCAGCCAAGATCACGGGCAGTTCGGTCGTGAAGCTTTCTTT. It is translated as CASSQDHGQFGREAFF. The gene calls are TRBV4-3 and TRBJ1-1; no clear D. V dropped 0 bases and J dropped 7 bases, with 18 bases sitting between them. CDR1 is LGHNA and CDR2 is YSLEER in the germline V gene. The CDR3 length is 16 residues.

In this sample, this clonotype turned up a few times. V is TRBV7-8 and J is TRBJ1-6; unclear D gene. V was clipped by 5 bases and J by 0 bases, with 8 bases between them. The CDR3 has 15 amino acids. Germline V gives CDR1 SGHVS, CDR2 FQNEAQ. CDR3 loop: CASSPSGSYNSPLHF. For the CDR3, the DNA is TGTGCCAGCAGCCCCAGTGGCTCCTATAATTCACCCCTCCACTTT.

This clonotype came up a few times. The CDR3 sequence: CASSQRSADLYGYTF. CDR3 bases: TGCGCCAGCAGCCAGAGGTCCGCGGATCTGTATGGCTACACCTTC. The chain is built from TRBV5-1 and TRBJ1-2; no firm D call. The V gene lost 4 bases and the J gene lost 5 bases, with 18 bases spanning the gap. The germline gives CDR1 SGHRS, CDR2 YFSETQ. The CDR3 is 15 residues long. Drawing the rest from reference TRBV5-1 and TRBJ1-2, the complete variable domain is KAGVTQTPRYLIKTRGQQVTLSCSPISGHRSVSWYQQTPGQGLQFLFEYFSETQRNKGNFPGRFSGRQFSNSRSEMNVSTLELGDSALYLCASSQRSADLYGYTFGSGTRLTVV.

This chain uses TRBV12-3 or TRBV12-4 with TRBJ2-3; no firm D call. V lost 8 bases and J 2 bases, leaving 17 bases between the germline ends. The length of the CDR3 is 15 residues. The CDR3 loop is CASGPRQENTDTQYF. CDR3 DNA: TGTGCCAGCGGTCCGCGGCAGGAGAACACAGATACGCAGTATTTT.